The source of this T cell receptor (beta chain) is a study of cytomegalovirus exposure and HLA in healthy donors. This CDR3 has 11 residues. Germline CDR1 reads SGHAT; CDR2 reads FQNNGV. V was pared by 5 bases and J by 3 bases, with 5 bases between. The PCR was carried out with 60 Vbeta primers and 13 Jbeta primers. Generated by immunoSEQ multiplex PCR, the TCRdb table keeps only in-frame clones and is missing some. The sample contains over 150,000 clones, about 85% of which appear only once. The sequence derives from a boy younger than 10 in good health and CMV-seronegative. The V and J genes are TRBV11-2 and TRBJ2-7; the D is unclear. Sequencing was performed on PBMCs. CDR3 in amino acids: CASSAHYEQYV. CDR3 sequence (DNA): TGTGCCAGCAGCGCCCACTACGAGCAGTACGTC.